The 3 T cell receptor beta chains in this list originate from one sample, sequenced in a study of T-cell reconstitution after alpha-beta-depleted transplantation in children. TCRbeta library construction was performed incorporating unique molecular identifiers. TCRdb processed the PCR reads anew with MiXCR; each CDR3 protein has one entry. The profile covers about 97,000 distinct CDR3 sequences, with under 9% appearing a single time and around 17% taken by the ten largest. The sequences come from PBMCs, collected before TCRalphabeta/CD19-depleted stem cell transplant. These receptors were obtained from a boy aged 2 to 10 with acute lymphoblastic leukemia, due to receive a stem cell transplant.

This chain uses TRBV5-1 with TRBJ2-5; D not certain. Germline V gives CDR1 SGHRS, CDR2 YFSETQ. The CDR3 is 11 residues long. Trimming left V 4 bases short and J 3 bases short, with 4 bases between. CDR3: CASSGEETQYF. CDR3 coding DNA: TGCGCCAGCAGCGGCGAAGAGACCCAGTACTTC.

This clonotype was detected many times. The V call is TRBV12-3 or TRBV12-4, the J call TRBJ2-2; a possible D gene is TRBD2 (5 bases). The CDR3 has 14 residues. With 9 bases removed from V and 2 bases from J, the gap between germline ends came to 13 bases. In nucleotides, the CDR3 is TGTGCCAGTCGTCCCGGGGTCAACACCGGGGAGCTGTTTTTT. Protein: CASRPGVNTGELFF.

This clonotype has more than one count but fewer than ten. V and J are TRBV20-1 and TRBJ2-3, with 9 positions matching TRBD2. The CDR3 consists of 19 residues. The germline CDR1 and CDR2 sequences are DFQATT and SNEGSKA (reference sequence). V shed 0 bases and J 2 bases; nucleotides not matched to a gene: 15. The CDR3 coding sequence is TGCAGTGCTAGAGATTCCCACCTAAAGCGGGGGGCTGCCACAGATACGCAGTATTTT. It specifies CSARDSHLKRGAATDTQYF.